This TCR beta chain stems from a study of blood T cells in healthy people across ages. Study results and caveats: A strong correlation between TCR beta diversity and naive T cell percentage was seen.

Using a J-beta primer mix together with a sample-barcoded 5' primer, a second PCR was run for about 6 to 12 cycles. TCRdb recomputed calls from the 5' RACE reads with MiXCR, one row per CDR3 protein. The sample holds about 580,000 distinct CDR3 sequences, about 45% seen once. Germline CDR1 SEHNR, CDR2 FQNEAQ (reference sequence). The CDR3 extends over 14 amino acids. The V end was cut by 5 bases, the J end by 6 bases, with 17 bases between. About this clonotype itself: What it binds is not known.

This sequence was found in an elderly man in good health. The chain couples TRBV7-9 to TRBJ2-7; D possibly corresponds to TRBD2 (6 bases). The material sequenced was blood. The CDR3 reads CASSQSLRESEQYF. The DNA for the CDR3 is TGTGCCAGCAGCCAATCACTCCGGGAGAGCGAGCAGTACTTC.